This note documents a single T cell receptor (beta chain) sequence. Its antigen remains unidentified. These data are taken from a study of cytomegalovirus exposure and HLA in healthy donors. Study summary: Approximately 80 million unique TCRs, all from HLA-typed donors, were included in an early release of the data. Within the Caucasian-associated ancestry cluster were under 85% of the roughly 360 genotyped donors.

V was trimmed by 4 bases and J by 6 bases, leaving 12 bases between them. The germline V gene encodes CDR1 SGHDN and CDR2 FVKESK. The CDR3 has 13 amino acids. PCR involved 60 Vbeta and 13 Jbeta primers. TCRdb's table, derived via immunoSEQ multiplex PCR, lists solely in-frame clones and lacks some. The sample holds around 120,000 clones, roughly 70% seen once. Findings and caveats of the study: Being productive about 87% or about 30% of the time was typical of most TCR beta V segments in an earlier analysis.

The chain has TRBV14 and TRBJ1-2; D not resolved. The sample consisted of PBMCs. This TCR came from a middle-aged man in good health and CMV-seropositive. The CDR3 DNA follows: TGTGCCAGCAGCCTACCTAGAGATGATGGCTACACCTTC. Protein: CASSLPRDDGYTF.